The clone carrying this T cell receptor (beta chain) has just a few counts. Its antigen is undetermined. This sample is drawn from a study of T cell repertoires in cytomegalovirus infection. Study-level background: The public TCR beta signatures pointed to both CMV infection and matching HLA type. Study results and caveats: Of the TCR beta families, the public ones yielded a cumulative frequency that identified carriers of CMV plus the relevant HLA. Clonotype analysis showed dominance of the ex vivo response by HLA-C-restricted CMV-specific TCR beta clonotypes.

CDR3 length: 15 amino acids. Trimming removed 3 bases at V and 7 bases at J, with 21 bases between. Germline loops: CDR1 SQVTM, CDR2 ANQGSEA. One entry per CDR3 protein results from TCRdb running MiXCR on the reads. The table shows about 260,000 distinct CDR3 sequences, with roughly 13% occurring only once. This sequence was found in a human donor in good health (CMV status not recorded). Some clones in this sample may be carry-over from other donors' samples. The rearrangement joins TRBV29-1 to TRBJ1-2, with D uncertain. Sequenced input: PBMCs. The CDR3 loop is CSVDKREGSLGGYTF. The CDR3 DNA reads TGCAGCGTTGATAAGCGGGAGGGCAGCCTCGGTGGCTACACCTTC.